The 10 T cell receptor beta chains presented below share a single source sample, sequenced in a study of blood T cell repertoires in COVID-19. The assay was immunoSEQ multiplex PCR, and TCRdb's table has in-frame clones only and misses some. The sample carries approximately 290,000 clones, 87% recorded once. Specimen: peripheral blood. The source of these receptors is a man aged 18 to 30 with active or convalescent COVID-19.

CDR3 amino acids: CASSLELGRGGLDTQYF. CDR3 sequence (DNA): TGTGCCAGCAGCTTAGAGTTAGGGCGGGGGGGCCTAGATACGCAGTATTTT. The chain recombines TRBV7-9 with TRBJ2-3; TRBD2 matches at 9 bases. CDR1 and CDR2 from the germline V gene are SEHNR and FQNEAQ (reference sequence). CDR3 length equals 17 residues. Unmatched junction bases numbered 10, after V lost 1 base and J lost 5 bases.

The gene calls are TRBV28 and TRBJ2-7; perhaps TRBD2 as D (5 bases). The CDR3 is 15 amino acids. Trimming pared 6 bases from V and 0 bases from J, leaving 15 bases between. The germline V gene has CDR1 MDHEN and CDR2 SYDVKM. The CDR3 region is CASSPRTPSSYEQYF. CDR3 coding DNA: TGTGCCAGCAGCCCCCGGACTCCCAGCTCCTACGAGCAGTACTTC.

The gene calls are TRBV4-2 and TRBJ2-3, with TRBD2 as a possible D gene (6 bases). Trimming removed 0 bases from V and 3 bases from J, with 10 bases in between. The length of the CDR3 is 15 residues. Germline V gives CDR1 LGHNA, CDR2 YNFKEQ. Here the CDR3 reads CASSQDRLATDTQYF. In DNA form, the CDR3 reads TGTGCCAGCAGCCAAGATCGGCTAGCGACAGATACGCAGTATTTT.

CDR3 region: CASSGNRETQYF. In DNA form, the CDR3 reads TGTGCCAGCAGTGGTAATCGGGAGACCCAGTACTTC. This rearrangement joins TRBV9 to TRBJ2-5; D gene unclear. The CDR3 is 12 residues long. V lost 5 bases and J lost 5, with 10 bases in between. Germline CDR1 SGDLS, CDR2 YYNGEE.

V and J are TRBV24-1 and TRBJ2-5; no clear D. Germline lookup yields CDR1 KGHDR and CDR2 SFDVKD. V lost 7 bases, J lost 5 bases, and 13 bases lay in between. This CDR3 has 13 amino acids. The CDR3 nucleotides read TGTGCCACCAGCCCGGCGGAGACCGAGACCCAGTACTTC. Translation: CATSPAETETQYF.

The chain recombines TRBV5-1 with TRBJ1-2, with 7 bases that match TRBD1. The germline CDR1 and CDR2 sequences are SGHRS and YFSETQ. V lost 3 bases to trimming and J lost 3 bases; unmatched junction nucleotides: 2. CDR3 length equals 13 residues. This chain's CDR3 is CASSSTGDYGYTF. CDR3 DNA: TGCGCCAGCAGCTCTACAGGGGACTATGGCTACACCTTC.

CDR3 nucleotides: TGTGCCAGCAGCTTCAGGGGTAATGGGGAGACCCAGTACTTC. It encodes CASSFRGNGETQYF. The chain joins TRBV7-3 to TRBJ2-5, with a weak D call TRBD1 (6 bases). CDR1 SGHTA and CDR2 FQGTGA come from the germline V gene. There are 14 residues in the CDR3. V lost 3 bases and J lost 5, with 13 bases in between.

V and J are TRBV25-1 and TRBJ1-1; D may be TRBD1 (5 bases). Looked up from germline, CDR1 is MGHDK and CDR2 is SYGVNS. V lost 7 bases and J 2 bases, leaving 11 bases between the germline ends. CDR3 length equals 13 residues. CDR3 in amino acids: CASTVGGNTEAFF. The CDR3 nucleotides are TGTGCCAGCACCGTCGGGGGTAACACTGAAGCTTTCTTT.

This chain joins TRBV6-6 and TRBJ2-3; 8 nucleotides match TRBD1. The CDR3 extends over 16 amino acids. V trimming: 5 bases; J trimming: 1 base; junction bases outside the gene matches: 8. Germline V gene sequence: CDR1 MNHNY, CDR2 SVGAGI (reference sequence). The CDR3 sequence: CASSLGVTGGTDTQYF. The CDR3 bases are TGTGCCAGCAGTCTGGGAGTGACAGGGGGCACAGATACGCAGTATTTT.

The chain employs TRBV6-2 or TRBV6-3 and TRBJ2-1; TRBD2 matches at 7 bases. The CDR3 spans 11 residues. Germline lookup yields CDR1 MNHEY and CDR2 SVGEGT. J lost 9 bases, V lost 4 bases, and 0 bases had no gene match. CDR3 amino acids: CASSWGGEQFF. For the CDR3, the DNA is TGTGCCAGCAGTTGGGGGGGTGAGCAGTTCTTC.